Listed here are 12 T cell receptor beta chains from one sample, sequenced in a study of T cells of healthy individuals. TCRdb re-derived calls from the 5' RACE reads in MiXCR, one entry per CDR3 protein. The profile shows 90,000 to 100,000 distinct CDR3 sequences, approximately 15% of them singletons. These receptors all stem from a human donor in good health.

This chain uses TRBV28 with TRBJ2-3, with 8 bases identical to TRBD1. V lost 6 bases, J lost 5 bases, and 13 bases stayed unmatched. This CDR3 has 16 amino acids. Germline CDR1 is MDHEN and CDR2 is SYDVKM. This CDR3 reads CASSVPGQGFQDTQYF. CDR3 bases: TGTGCCAGCAGCGTGCCAGGACAGGGTTTTCAAGATACGCAGTATTTT.

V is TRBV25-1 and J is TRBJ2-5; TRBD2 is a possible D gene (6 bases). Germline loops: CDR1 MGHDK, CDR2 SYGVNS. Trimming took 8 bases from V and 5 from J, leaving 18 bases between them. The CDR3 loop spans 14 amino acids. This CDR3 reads CASLSGYEGETQYF. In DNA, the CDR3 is TGTGCCAGCCTTAGCGGTTACGAGGGGGAGACCCAGTACTTC.

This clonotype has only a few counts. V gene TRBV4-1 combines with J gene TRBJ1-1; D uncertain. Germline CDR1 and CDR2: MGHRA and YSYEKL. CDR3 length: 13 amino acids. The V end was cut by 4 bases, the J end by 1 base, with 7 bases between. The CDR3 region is CASSRQANTEAFF. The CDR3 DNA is TGCGCCAGCAGCCGTCAGGCGAACACTGAAGCTTTCTTT.

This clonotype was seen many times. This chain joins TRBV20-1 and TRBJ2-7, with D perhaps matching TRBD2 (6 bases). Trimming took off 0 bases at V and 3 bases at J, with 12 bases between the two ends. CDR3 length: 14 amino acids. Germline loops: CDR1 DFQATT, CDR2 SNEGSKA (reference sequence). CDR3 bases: TGCAGTGCTAGAGATTTCTCCGGGAGCTACGAGCAGTACTTC. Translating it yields CSARDFSGSYEQYF.

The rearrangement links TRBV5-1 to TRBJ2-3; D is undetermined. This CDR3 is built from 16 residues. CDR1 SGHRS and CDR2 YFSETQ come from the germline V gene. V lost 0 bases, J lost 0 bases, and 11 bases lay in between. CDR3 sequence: CASSLVSTTSTDTQYF. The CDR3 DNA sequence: TGCGCCAGCAGCTTGGTTTCAACTACTAGCACAGATACGCAGTATTTT.

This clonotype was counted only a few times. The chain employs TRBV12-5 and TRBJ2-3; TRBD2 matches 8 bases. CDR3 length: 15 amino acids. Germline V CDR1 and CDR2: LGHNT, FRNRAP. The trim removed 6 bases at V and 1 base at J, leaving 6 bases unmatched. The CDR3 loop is CASGLSGGRTDTQYF. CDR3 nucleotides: TGTGCTAGTGGACTGAGCGGGGGCCGCACAGATACGCAGTATTTT.

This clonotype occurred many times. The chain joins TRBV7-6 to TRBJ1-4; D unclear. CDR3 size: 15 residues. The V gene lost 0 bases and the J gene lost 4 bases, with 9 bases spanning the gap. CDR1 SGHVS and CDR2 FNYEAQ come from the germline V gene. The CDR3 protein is CASSLALTNNEKLFF. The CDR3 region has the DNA TGTGCCAGCAGCTTAGCGCTAACCAATAATGAAAAACTGTTTTTT.

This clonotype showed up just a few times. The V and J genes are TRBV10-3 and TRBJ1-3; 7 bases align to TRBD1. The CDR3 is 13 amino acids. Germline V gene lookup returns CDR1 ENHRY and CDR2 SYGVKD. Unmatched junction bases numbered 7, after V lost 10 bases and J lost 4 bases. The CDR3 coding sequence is TGTGCCACCTCGACAGGGCCCGGAAACACCATATATTTT. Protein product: CATSTGPGNTIYF.

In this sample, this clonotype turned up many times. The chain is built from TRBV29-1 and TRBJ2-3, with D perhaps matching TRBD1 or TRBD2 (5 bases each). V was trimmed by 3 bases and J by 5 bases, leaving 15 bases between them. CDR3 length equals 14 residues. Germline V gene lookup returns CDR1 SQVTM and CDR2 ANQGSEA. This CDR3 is CSVEGERDGDTQYF. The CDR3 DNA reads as TGCAGCGTTGAGGGCGAACGGGACGGAGATACGCAGTATTTT.

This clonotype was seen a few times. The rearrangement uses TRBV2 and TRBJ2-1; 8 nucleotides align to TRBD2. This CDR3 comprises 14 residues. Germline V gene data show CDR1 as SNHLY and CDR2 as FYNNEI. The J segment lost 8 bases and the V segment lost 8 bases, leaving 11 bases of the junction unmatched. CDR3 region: CASVVGGGSDEQFF. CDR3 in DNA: TGTGCCAGCGTTGTTGGCGGGGGGAGCGATGAGCAGTTCTTC.

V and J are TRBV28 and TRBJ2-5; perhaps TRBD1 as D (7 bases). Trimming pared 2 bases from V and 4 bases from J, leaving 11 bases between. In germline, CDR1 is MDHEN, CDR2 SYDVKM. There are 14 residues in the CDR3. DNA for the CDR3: TGTGCCAGCAGTTTACGACAGGGAGGAGAGACCCAGTACTTC. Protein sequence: CASSLRQGGETQYF.

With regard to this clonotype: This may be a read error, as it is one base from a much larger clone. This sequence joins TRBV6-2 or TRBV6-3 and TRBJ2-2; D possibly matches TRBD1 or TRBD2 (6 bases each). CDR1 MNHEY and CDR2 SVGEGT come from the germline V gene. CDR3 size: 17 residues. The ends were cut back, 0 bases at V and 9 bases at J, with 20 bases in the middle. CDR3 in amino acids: CASSYSAEGVEVRELFF. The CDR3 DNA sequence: TGTGCCAGCAGTTACTCGGCGGAGGGGGTAGAGGTCAGGGAGCTGTTTTTT.